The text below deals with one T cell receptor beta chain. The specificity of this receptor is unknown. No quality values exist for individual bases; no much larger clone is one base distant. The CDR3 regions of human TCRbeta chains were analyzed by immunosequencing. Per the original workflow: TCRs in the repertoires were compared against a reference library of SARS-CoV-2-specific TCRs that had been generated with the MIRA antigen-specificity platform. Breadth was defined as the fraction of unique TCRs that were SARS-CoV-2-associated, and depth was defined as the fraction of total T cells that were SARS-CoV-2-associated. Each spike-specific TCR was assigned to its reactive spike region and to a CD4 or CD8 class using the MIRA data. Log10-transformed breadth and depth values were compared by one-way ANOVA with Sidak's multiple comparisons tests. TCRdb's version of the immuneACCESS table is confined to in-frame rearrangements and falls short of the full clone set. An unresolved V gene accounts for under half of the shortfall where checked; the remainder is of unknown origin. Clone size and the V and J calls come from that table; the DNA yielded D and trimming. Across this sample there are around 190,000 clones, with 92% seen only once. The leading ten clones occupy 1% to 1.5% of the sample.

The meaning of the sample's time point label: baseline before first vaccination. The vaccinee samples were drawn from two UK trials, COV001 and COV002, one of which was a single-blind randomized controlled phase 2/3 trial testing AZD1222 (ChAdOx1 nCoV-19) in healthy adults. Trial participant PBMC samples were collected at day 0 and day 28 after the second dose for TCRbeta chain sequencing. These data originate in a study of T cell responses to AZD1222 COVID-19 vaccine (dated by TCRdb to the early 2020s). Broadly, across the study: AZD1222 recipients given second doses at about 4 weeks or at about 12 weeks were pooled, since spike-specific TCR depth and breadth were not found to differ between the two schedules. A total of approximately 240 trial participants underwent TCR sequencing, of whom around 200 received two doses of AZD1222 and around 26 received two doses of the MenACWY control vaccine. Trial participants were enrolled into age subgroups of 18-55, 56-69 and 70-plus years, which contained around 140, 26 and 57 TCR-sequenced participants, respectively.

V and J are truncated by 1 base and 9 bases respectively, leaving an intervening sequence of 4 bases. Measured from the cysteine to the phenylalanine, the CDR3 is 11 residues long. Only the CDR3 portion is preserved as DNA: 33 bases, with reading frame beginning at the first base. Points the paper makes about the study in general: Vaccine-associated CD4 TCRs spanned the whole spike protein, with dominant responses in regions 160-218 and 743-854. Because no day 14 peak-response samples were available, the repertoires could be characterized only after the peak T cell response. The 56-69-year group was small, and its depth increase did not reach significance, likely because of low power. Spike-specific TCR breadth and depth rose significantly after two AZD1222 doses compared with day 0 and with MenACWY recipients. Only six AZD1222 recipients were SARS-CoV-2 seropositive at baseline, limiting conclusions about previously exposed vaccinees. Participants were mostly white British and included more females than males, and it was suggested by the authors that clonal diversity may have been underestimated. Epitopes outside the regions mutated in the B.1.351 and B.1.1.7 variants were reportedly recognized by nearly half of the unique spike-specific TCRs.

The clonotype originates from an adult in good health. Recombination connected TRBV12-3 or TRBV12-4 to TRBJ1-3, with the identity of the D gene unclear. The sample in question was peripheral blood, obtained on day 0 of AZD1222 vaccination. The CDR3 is CASSLGGTIYF. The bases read TGTGCCAGCAGTTTAGGAGGCACCATATATTTT.